This note documents a single T cell receptor (beta chain) sequence. This CDR3 contains 13 residues. V lost 9 bases, J lost 7 bases, and 19 bases lay in between. Germline loops: CDR1 SGHKS, CDR2 YYEKEE (reference sequence). Methods used by the authors: Nucleated cell counts were estimated from reference gene primer amplification. The method was immunoSEQ multiplex PCR; TCRdb's version includes in-frame clones alone and lacks a portion of them. The V and J calls and clone size were taken over from that table, and D and trimming were inferred from the DNA. Of approximately 390,000 clones listed, 80% to 90% are singletons. The data were taken from a study of blood T cell repertoires in COVID-19. At the level of the study: Acute-phase and convalescent COVID-19 samples originated in the United States, Italy and Spain. From T cells, B-cell-depleted T cells, or PBMCs came the material, which was cDNA or gDNA.

While infection was still active, Seattle patients were enrolled and then followed longitudinally. Sequences were obtained from peripheral blood. The chain joins TRBV5-5 to TRBJ1-2; TRBD1 might be the D (5 bases). The TCR was taken from a woman aged 55-70 years with COVID-19, enrolled during active disease. The CDR3 here is CATGAGPGGGYTF. The DNA of the CDR3 is TGTGCCACCGGGGCGGGGCCTGGGGGTGGCTACACCTTC.